The next 12 T cell receptor beta chains were all read from a single sample in a study of blood T cell repertoires in COVID-19. Measured with immunoSEQ multiplex PCR; TCRdb has only the in-frame clones, and not every one. The table records about 190,000 clones, roughly nine tenths of them present only once. The specimen was peripheral blood. Receptors originate from a man aged 25 to 40 with acute or convalescent COVID-19.

V and J are TRBV24-1 and TRBJ1-5, with 8 bases identical to TRBD1. J lost 3 bases, V lost 5 bases, and 5 bases had no gene match. The CDR3 runs to 15 residues. CDR1 and CDR2 (germline): KGHDR, SFDVKD. The CDR3 nucleotides are TGTGCCACCAGTGCCGCGGGACAGGACAATCAGCCCCAGCATTTT. This codes for CATSAAGQDNQPQHF.

The chain has TRBV6-5 and TRBJ1-1; 7 positions match TRBD1. This CDR3 region has 14 residues. Germline V gene data show CDR1 as MNHEY and CDR2 as SVGAGI. Losses at the gene ends were 2 bases for V and 4 bases for J; bases not matched to a gene: 4. CDR3 residues: CASSYDRAITEAFF. The CDR3 nucleotides read TGTGCCAGCAGTTACGACAGGGCCATCACTGAAGCTTTCTTT.

The chain is built from TRBV6-5 and TRBJ1-1; 9 bases are shared with TRBD1. The germline V gene has CDR1 MNHEY and CDR2 SVGAGI. The CDR3 runs to 15 residues. V gave up 8 bases and J gave up 2 bases; unmatched junction bases: 9. CDR3 DNA sequence: TGTGCCAGCCGGACAGGGGTCGGATCAAACACTGAAGCTTTCTTT. Amino acid sequence: CASRTGVGSNTEAFF.

This clone was counted a single time. This sequence joins TRBV7-3 and TRBJ2-5, with 7 bases that match TRBD2. CDR3 size: 15 residues. Germline values: CDR1 SGHTA, CDR2 FQGTGA. V was clipped by 2 bases and J by 5 bases; unmatched bases: 8. CDR3 coding DNA: TGTGCCAGCAGCTTATTTCCAGCGGGGAGGGAGACCCAGTACTTC. Translation gives CASSLFPAGRETQYF.

The rearrangement joins TRBV7-9 to TRBJ2-3; 12 nucleotides match TRBD1. Trimming removed 5 bases from V and 2 bases from J; junction bases left unmatched: 8. The CDR3 spans 17 residues. Germline-derived CDR1 and CDR2 are SEHNR and FQNEAQ (reference sequence). DNA of the CDR3: TGTGCCAGCAGCGCCACCGGGACAGGGGGCGTCACAGATACGCAGTATTTT. Translated, it gives CASSATGTGGVTDTQYF.

The V gene is TRBV30, the J gene TRBJ1-6; 7 nucleotides match TRBD1. V lost 2 bases and J lost 9; bases outside the gene matches: 10. The CDR3 loop spans 15 amino acids. Germline values: CDR1 GTSNPN, CDR2 SVGIG (reference sequence). CDR3 sequence (DNA): TGTGCCTGGAGTATACACAGGGGCTTATCTTCACCCCTCCACTTT. Translated, it gives CAWSIHRGLSSPLHF. Using reference TRBV30 and TRBJ1-6 for the parts outside the CDR3, the full variable domain is SQTIHQWPATLVQPVGSPLSLECTVEGTSNPNLYWYRQAAGRGLQLLFYSVGIGQISSEVPQNLSASRPQDRQFILSSKKLLLSDSGFYLCAWSIHRGLSSPLHFGNGTRLTVT.

This chain links TRBV29-1 with TRBJ2-1, with D unclear. This CDR3 region has 13 residues. Germline lookup yields CDR1 SQVTM and CDR2 ANQGSEA. Trimming left V 8 bases short and J 0 bases short, with 11 bases between. CDR3 residues: CSLSESSYNEQFF. CDR3 nucleotides: TGCAGCCTTAGTGAGAGCTCCTACAATGAGCAGTTCTTC.

This chain connects TRBV18 to TRBJ1-5; TRBD1 matches 10 bases. There are 23 residues in the CDR3. J gave up 2 bases and V 1 base, and 23 bases lay outside the gene matches. CDR1 and CDR2 (germline): KGHSH, LQKENI. CDR3 loop: CASSPLGHASGDRGRTGNQPQHF. In DNA form, the CDR3 reads TGTGCCAGCTCACCACTGGGCCACGCATCTGGGGACAGGGGACGCACGGGCAATCAGCCCCAGCATTTT. The whole variable domain, remainder taken from reference TRBV18 and TRBJ1-5, is NAGVMQNPRHLVRRRGQEARLRCSPMKGHSHVYWYRQLPEEGLKFMVYLQKENIIDESGMPKERFSAEFPKEGPSILRIQQVVRGDSAAYFCASSPLGHASGDRGRTGNQPQHFGDGTRLSIL.

V and J are TRBV6-1 and TRBJ1-1; 8 bases align to TRBD1. Germline lookup yields CDR1 MNHNS and CDR2 SASEGT. The CDR3 runs to 17 residues. Trimming removed 4 bases from V and 6 bases from J; junction bases left unmatched: 16. The CDR3 loop is CASSASGAGGEVSEAFF. In DNA, the CDR3 is TGTGCCAGCAGTGCCTCGGGGGCAGGGGGCGAAGTTTCTGAAGCTTTCTTT.

The table lists this clone with a few counts. The CDR3 here is CAWSIRFYEQYF. In DNA, the CDR3 is TGTGCCTGGAGTATCAGATTCTACGAGCAGTACTTC. V usage is TRBV30 and J usage is TRBJ2-7; D unclear. V shed 2 bases and J shed 3 bases, with 8 bases lying between them. The CDR3 covers 12 residues. Germline values: CDR1 GTSNPN, CDR2 SVGIG (reference sequence).

The chain uses TRBV12-3 or TRBV12-4 and TRBJ2-3, with D perhaps TRBD2 (6 bases). The CDR3 extends over 13 amino acids. Trimming left V 1 base short and J 11 bases short, with 13 bases between. The CDR3 reads CASSLGLAHGQYF. Here the CDR3 DNA reads TGTGCCAGCAGTTTAGGGCTAGCGCACGGGCAGTATTTT.

This clone has a single count. The V and J genes are TRBV7-9 and TRBJ1-1, with a possible D match to TRBD1 (5 bases). The germline CDR1 and CDR2 sequences are SEHNR and FQNEAQ (reference sequence). V lost 5 bases and J 5 bases, leaving 15 bases between the germline ends. This CDR3 has 14 amino acids. The CDR3 loop reads CASSLIGGRTEAFF. CDR3 DNA: TGTGCCAGCAGCCTAATCGGGGGGAGGACTGAAGCTTTCTTT. The whole variable domain, remainder taken from reference TRBV7-9 and TRBJ1-1, is DTGVSQNPRHKITKRGQNVTFRCDPISEHNRLYWYRQTLGQGPEFLTYFQNEAQLEKSRLLSDRFSAERPKGSFSTLEIQRTEQGDSAMYLCASSLIGGRTEAFFGQGTRLTVV.